Below are 18 T cell receptor beta chains sequenced from a single sample in a study of identical twins. One entry per CDR3 protein results from TCRdb running MiXCR on the 5' RACE reads. Of over 600,000 distinct CDR3 sequences detected, over 20% appear once; the ten largest clones hold 4% to 5.5%. This same sample was also part of a study on T cells expressing NK-cell markers.

Sequencing was performed on PBMCs. These receptors were obtained from a woman aged 18-29 years in good health.

This clonotype was recorded at least ten times. This sequence joins TRBV6-5 and TRBJ2-7; D not certain. The V end lost 0 bases, the J end lost 5 bases, and 8 bases lay between the germline ends. CDR1 is MNHEY, CDR2 SVGAGI, per germline. There are 13 residues in the CDR3. The CDR3 DNA is TGTGCCAGCAGTTACTCCCGAGTAAACGAGCAGTACTTC. Its translation: CASSYSRVNEQYF.

This clonotype has a handful of counts. The chain joins TRBV20-1 to TRBJ1-6; no clear D gene. The CDR3 is 14 residues long. The V end was cut by 3 bases, the J end by 11 bases, with 17 bases between. Germline CDR1 and CDR2: DFQATT and SNEGSKA (reference sequence). The DNA for the CDR3 is TGCAGTGCTAGTGAGGGTCAGGCCAAGCCACCCCTCCACTTT. Protein product: CSASEGQAKPPLHF.

In its sample, this clonotype was seen a few times. V and J are TRBV20-1 and TRBJ2-1; 8 positions agree with TRBD2. Germline V CDR1 and CDR2: DFQATT, SNEGSKA (reference sequence). The trim removed 6 bases at V and 10 bases at J, leaving 2 bases unmatched. This CDR3 region has 10 residues. This CDR3 is CSALAGEQFF. For the CDR3, the DNA is TGCAGTGCGTTAGCGGGGGAGCAGTTCTTC.

This clonotype was counted only a few times. CDR3 nucleotides: TGCAGTGCTAGAGTGAGGGGAGCGGGGGGGGCAGATACGCAGTATTTT. Protein: CSARVRGAGGADTQYF. This sequence joins TRBV20-1 and TRBJ2-3, with 10 nucleotides matching TRBD2. The CDR3 length is 16 residues. V lost 1 base and J lost 4; bases outside the gene matches: 8. The germline V gene has CDR1 DFQATT and CDR2 SNEGSKA (reference sequence).

The chain links TRBV3-1 to TRBJ2-1; TRBD2 matches at 7 bases. The trim removed 6 bases at V and 6 bases at J, leaving 11 bases unmatched. Germline lookup yields CDR1 LGHDT and CDR2 YNNKEL (reference sequence). The CDR3 consists of 15 residues. The CDR3 nucleotides are TGTGCCAGCAGTCCTAGCGGCGGGAGATCCAATGAGCAGTTCTTC. It encodes CASSPSGGRSNEQFF.

V usage is TRBV18 and J usage is TRBJ2-7; D remains unclear. The CDR3 totals 13 residues. The ends were cut back, 0 bases at V and 6 bases at J, with 9 bases in the middle. Germline V gene lookup returns CDR1 KGHSH and CDR2 LQKENI. CDR3 coding DNA: TGTGCCAGCTCACCACCTGGCCTCGGCGAGCAGTACTTC. Translation gives CASSPPGLGEQYF.

The chain has TRBV5-1 and TRBJ1-3, with D uncertain. The germline gives CDR1 SGHRS, CDR2 YFSETQ. With 1 base removed from V and 0 bases from J, the gap between germline ends came to 11 bases. This CDR3 is built from 16 residues. The CDR3 protein is CASSLTETNSGNTIYF. The CDR3 nucleotides are TGCGCCAGCAGCTTGACCGAAACTAACTCTGGAAACACCATATATTTT. Using reference TRBV5-1 and TRBJ1-3 for the parts outside the CDR3, the full variable domain is KAGVTQTPRYLIKTRGQQVTLSCSPISGHRSVSWYQQTPGQGLQFLFEYFSETQRNKGNFPGRFSGRQFSNSRSEMNVSTLELGDSALYLCASSLTETNSGNTIYFGEGSWLTVV.

The V call is TRBV20-1, the J call TRBJ2-7, with 7 bases aligning to TRBD1. This CDR3 comprises 14 residues. The V gene end was trimmed by 0 bases and the J gene end by 7 bases; junction bases not matched to a gene: 9. Germline V gives CDR1 DFQATT, CDR2 SNEGSKA (reference sequence). The CDR3 DNA reads TGCAGTGCTAGAGATAGGACAGGCTTTCAGGAGCAGTACTTC. Translated, it gives CSARDRTGFQEQYF.

The CDR3 DNA reads as TGTGCCAGTAGCGCCGGGACTAGCGGGAGGACAAGCACAGATACGCAGTATTTT. As protein: CASSAGTSGRTSTDTQYF. The chain joins TRBV19 to TRBJ2-3, with 15 bases aligning to TRBD2. Unmatched junction bases numbered 7, after V lost 6 bases and J lost 0 bases. The CDR3 loop spans 18 amino acids. The germline CDR1 and CDR2 sequences are LNHDA and SQIVND (reference sequence). Looking up the rest from reference TRBV19 and TRBJ2-3 gives the full variable domain: DGGITQSPKYLFRKEGQNVTLSCEQNLNHDAMYWYRQDPGQGLRLIYYSQIVNDFQKGDIAEGYSVSREKKESFPLTVTSAQKNPTAFYLCASSAGTSGRTSTDTQYFGPGTRLTVL.

This clonotype was recorded a few times. The rearrangement links TRBV20-1 to TRBJ1-2; 8 bases match TRBD1. Germline V gene lookup returns CDR1 DFQATT and CDR2 SNEGSKA (reference sequence). J was trimmed by 5 bases and V by 6 bases; bases with no gene match: 8. This CDR3 has 13 residues. As DNA, the CDR3 is TGCAGTGCCCCTGACAGGGGAGGATATGGCTACACCTTC. It encodes CSAPDRGGYGYTF.

The V call is TRBV12-3 or TRBV12-4, the J call TRBJ1-5; the D is unclear. This CDR3 comprises 13 residues. Trimming cost V 3 bases and J 5 bases, with 8 bases left between them. CDR3: CASSFGWDQPQHF. DNA of the CDR3: TGTGCCAGCAGTTTCGGGTGGGATCAGCCCCAGCATTTT.

This sequence joins TRBV5-1 and TRBJ2-3; TRBD1 matches 10 bases. The trim removed 4 bases at V and 3 bases at J, leaving 14 bases unmatched. This CDR3 comprises 18 residues. The germline V gene encodes CDR1 SGHRS and CDR2 YFSETQ. CDR3 sequence reads: CASSPVGGDRGRTDTQYF. The CDR3 DNA reads as TGCGCCAGCAGCCCGGTAGGAGGGGACAGGGGTCGGACAGATACGCAGTATTTT. The full variable domain, in which reference TRBV5-1 and TRBJ2-3 provide the parts outside the CDR3, is KAGVTQTPRYLIKTRGQQVTLSCSPISGHRSVSWYQQTPGQGLQFLFEYFSETQRNKGNFPGRFSGRQFSNSRSEMNVSTLELGDSALYLCASSPVGGDRGRTDTQYFGPGTRLTVL.

This clonotype has more than one count but fewer than ten. The chain uses TRBV6-1 and TRBJ1-1, with 8 nucleotides matching TRBD1. Trimming took 6 bases from V and 5 from J; bases not matched to a gene: 11. CDR1 and CDR2 from the germline V gene are MNHNS and SASEGT. The CDR3 is 15 residues long. The DNA of the CDR3 is TGTGCCAGCAGGTCTTTCCAGGGGGCGCGTACTGAAGCTTTCTTT. The encoded protein is CASRSFQGARTEAFF.

The chain joins TRBV12-3 or TRBV12-4 to TRBJ2-7; D is undetermined. V gave up 2 bases and J gave up 4 bases, with 9 bases separating them. The CDR3 spans 13 residues. DNA for the CDR3: TGTGCCAGCAGTTTACTTAGGCGATACGAGCAGTACTTC. Translating gives CASSLLRRYEQYF.

CDR3: CASSLGPTGVNTEAFF. CDR3 nucleotides: TGTGCCAGCAGTTTAGGCCCGACAGGTGTGAACACTGAAGCTTTCTTT. The chain couples TRBV12-3 or TRBV12-4 to TRBJ1-1; TRBD1 is a possible D gene (6 bases). There are 16 residues in the CDR3. V lost 1 base and J lost 0, with 12 bases in between.

The chain employs TRBV5-5 and TRBJ2-5; D gene unclear. There are 15 residues in the CDR3. CDR1 is SGHKS, CDR2 YYEKEE, per germline (reference sequence). Trimming removed 0 bases at V and 0 bases at J, with 9 bases between. The CDR3 spells CASSLAPLYQETQYF. In DNA, the CDR3 is TGTGCCAGCAGCTTGGCCCCTCTGTACCAAGAGACCCAGTACTTC.

The V call is TRBV11-2, the J call TRBJ1-2; D is perhaps TRBD1 (5 bases). V was trimmed by 5 bases and J by 4 bases, leaving 8 bases between them. This CDR3 has 12 residues. Germline-derived CDR1 and CDR2 are SGHAT and FQNNGV. The CDR3, as DNA: TGTGCCAGCAGCCCAGGGACCTATGGCTACACCTTC. Residues: CASSPGTYGYTF.

The chain couples TRBV7-9 to TRBJ2-3; D is possibly TRBD1 or TRBD2 (6 bases each). CDR3 size: 15 residues. Trimming pared 1 base from V and 3 bases from J, leaving 11 bases between. Per germline, CDR1 SEHNR and CDR2 FQNEAQ (reference sequence). For the CDR3, the DNA is TGTGCCAGCAGCTTAGACGGGGGCGGGACAGATACGCAGTATTTT. Translating it yields CASSLDGGGTDTQYF.